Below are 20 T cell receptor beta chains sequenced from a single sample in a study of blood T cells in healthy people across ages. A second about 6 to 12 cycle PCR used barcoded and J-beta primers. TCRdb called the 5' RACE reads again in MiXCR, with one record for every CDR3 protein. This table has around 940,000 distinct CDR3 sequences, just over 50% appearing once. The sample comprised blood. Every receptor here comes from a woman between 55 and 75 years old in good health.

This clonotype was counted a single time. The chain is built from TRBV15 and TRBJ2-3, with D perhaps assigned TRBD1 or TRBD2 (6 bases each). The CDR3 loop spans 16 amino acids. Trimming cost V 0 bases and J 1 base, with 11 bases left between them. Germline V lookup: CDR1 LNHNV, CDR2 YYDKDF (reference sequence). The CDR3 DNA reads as TGTGCCACCAGCAGAGATTTGGAGGGGGGCACAGATACGCAGTATTTT. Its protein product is CATSRDLEGGTDTQYF.

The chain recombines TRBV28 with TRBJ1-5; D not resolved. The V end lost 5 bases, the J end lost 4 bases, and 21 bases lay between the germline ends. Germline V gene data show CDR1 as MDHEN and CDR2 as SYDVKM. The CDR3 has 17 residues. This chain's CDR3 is CASSKRSFSILNQPQHF. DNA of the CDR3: TGTGCCAGCAGTAAGCGCAGCTTCTCCATTTTGAATCAGCCCCAGCATTTT.

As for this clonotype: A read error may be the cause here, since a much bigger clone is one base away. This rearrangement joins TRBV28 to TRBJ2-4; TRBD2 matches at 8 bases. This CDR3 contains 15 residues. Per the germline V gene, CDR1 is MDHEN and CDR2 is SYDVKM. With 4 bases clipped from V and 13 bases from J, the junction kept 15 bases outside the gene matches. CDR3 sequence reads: CASSSARGLAGEQYF. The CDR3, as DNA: TGTGCCAGCAGTTCTGCCCGGGGTCTAGCGGGTGAGCAGTACTTC.

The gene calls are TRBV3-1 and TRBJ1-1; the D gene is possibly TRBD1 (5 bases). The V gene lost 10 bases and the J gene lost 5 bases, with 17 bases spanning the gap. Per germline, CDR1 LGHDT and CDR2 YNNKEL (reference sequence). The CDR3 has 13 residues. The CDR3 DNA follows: TGTGCCAAAACTCTCGGGGGGAGGACTGAAGCTTTCTTT. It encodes CAKTLGGRTEAFF.

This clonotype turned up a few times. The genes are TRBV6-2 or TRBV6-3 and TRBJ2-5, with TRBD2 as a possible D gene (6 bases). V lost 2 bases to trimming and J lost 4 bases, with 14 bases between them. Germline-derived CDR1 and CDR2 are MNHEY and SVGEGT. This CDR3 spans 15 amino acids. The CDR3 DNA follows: TGTGCCAGCAGTTACGGAGGGTTGTACGGAGAGACCCAGTACTTC. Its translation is CASSYGGLYGETQYF.

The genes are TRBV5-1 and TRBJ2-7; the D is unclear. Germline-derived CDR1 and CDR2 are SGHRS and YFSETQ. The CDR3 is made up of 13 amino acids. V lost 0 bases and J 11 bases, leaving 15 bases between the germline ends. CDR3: CASSLDPSLTKYF. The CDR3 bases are TGCGCCAGCAGCTTGGACCCCAGTTTGACAAAGTACTTC.

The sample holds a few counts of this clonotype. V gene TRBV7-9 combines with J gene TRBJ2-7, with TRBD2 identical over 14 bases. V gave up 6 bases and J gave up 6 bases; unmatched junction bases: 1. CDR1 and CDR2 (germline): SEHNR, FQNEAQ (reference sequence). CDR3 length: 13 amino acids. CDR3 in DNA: TGTGCCAGCAGGGGGACTAGCGGGAGCGAGCAGTACTTC. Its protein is CASRGTSGSEQYF.

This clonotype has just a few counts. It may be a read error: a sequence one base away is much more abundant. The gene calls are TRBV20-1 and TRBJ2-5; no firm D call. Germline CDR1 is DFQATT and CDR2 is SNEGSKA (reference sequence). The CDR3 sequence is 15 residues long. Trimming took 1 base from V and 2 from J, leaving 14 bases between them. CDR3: CSARGASGLQETQYF. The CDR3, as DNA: TGCAGTGCTAGAGGCGCCAGTGGATTGCAAGAGACCCAGTACTTC.

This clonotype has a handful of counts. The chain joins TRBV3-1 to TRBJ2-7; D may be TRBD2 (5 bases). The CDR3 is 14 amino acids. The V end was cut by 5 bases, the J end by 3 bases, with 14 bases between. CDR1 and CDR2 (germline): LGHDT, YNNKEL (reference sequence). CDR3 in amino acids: CASSIGLAYYEQYF. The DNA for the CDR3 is TGTGCCAGCAGCATCGGACTCGCCTACTACGAGCAGTACTTC.

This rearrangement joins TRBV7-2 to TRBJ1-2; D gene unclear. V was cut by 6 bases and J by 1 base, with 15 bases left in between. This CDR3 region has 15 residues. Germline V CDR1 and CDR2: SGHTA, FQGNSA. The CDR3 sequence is CASSRTRTGNYGYTF. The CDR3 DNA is TGTGCCAGCAGTCGCACACGGACGGGTAACTATGGCTACACCTTC.

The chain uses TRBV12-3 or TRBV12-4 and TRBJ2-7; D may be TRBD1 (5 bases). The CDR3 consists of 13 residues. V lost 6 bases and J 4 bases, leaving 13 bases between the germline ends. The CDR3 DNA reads TGTGCCAGCAGCACCCAGCAGGGTTACGAGCAGTACTTC. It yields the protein CASSTQQGYEQYF.

The DNA for the CDR3 is TGCGCCAGCAGCTTCCTCGGGGATGGGGCTGTCGGAGGTGAGCAGTTCTTC. Translating it yields CASSFLGDGAVGGEQFF. The chain uses TRBV5-1 and TRBJ2-1, with D tentatively TRBD1 or TRBD2 (5 bases each). This CDR3 has 17 amino acids. The ends were cut back, 2 bases at V and 9 bases at J, with 24 bases in the middle. Per germline, CDR1 SGHRS and CDR2 YFSETQ.

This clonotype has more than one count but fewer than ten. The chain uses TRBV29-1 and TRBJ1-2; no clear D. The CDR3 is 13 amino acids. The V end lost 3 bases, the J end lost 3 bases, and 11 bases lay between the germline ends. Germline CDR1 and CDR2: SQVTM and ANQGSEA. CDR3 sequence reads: CSVEIQQYYGYTF. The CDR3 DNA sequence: TGCAGCGTTGAGATACAGCAGTACTATGGCTACACCTTC. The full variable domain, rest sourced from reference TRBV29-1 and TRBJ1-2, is SAVISQKPSRDICQRGTSLTIQCQVDSQVTMMFWYRQQPGQSLTLIATANQGSEATYESGFVIDKFPISRPNLTFSTLTVSNMSPEDSSIYLCSVEIQQYYGYTFGSGTRLTVV.

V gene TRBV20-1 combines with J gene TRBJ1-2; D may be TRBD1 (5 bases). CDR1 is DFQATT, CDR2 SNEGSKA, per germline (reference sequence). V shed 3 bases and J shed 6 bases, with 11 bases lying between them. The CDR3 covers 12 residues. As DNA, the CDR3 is TGCAGTGCTAGCGGCAGGGATAATGGCTACACCTTC. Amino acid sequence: CSASGRDNGYTF.

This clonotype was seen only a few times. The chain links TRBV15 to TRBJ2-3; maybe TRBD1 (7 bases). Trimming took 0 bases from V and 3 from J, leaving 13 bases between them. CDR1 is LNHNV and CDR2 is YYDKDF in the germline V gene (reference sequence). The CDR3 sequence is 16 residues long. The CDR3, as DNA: TGTGCCACCAGCAGAGATCCGCCAGGGGGGACAGATACGCAGTATTTT. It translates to CATSRDPPGGTDTQYF.

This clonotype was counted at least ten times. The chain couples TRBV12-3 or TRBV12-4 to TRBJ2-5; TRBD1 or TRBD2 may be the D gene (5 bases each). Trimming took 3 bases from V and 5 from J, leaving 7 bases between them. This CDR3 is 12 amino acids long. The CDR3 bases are TGTGCCAGCAGTTTCTGGGGGGAGACCCAGTACTTC. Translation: CASSFWGETQYF.

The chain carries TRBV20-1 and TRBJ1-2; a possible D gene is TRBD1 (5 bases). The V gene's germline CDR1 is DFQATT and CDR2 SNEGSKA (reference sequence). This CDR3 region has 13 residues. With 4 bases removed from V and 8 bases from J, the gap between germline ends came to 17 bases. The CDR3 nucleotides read TGCAGTGCTACCCCCGGGACCCAGGCGGGCTACACCTTC. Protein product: CSATPGTQAGYTF.

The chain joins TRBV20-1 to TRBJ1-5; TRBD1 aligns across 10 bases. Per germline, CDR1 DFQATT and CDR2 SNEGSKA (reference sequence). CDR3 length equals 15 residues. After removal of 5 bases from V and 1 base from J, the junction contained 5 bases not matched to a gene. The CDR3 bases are TGCAGTGCTGACAGGGACAGGGGAAGCAATCAGCCCCAGCATTTT. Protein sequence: CSADRDRGSNQPQHF.

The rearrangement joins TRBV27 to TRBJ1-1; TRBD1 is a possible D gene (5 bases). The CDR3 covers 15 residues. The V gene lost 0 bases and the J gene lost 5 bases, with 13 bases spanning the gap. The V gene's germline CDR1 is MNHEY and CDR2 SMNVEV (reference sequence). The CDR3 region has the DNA TGTGCCAGCAGTTTATCGAGGGTGGGGGAAACTGAAGCTTTCTTT. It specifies CASSLSRVGETEAFF.

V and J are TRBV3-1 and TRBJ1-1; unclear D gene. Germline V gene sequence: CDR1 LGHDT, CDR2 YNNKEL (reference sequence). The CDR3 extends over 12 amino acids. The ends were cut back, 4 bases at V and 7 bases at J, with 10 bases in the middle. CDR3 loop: CASSRRLDEAFF. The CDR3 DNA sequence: TGTGCCAGCAGCCGACGCTTGGATGAAGCTTTCTTT. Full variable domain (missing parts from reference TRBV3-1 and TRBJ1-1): DTAVSQTPKYLVTQMGNDKSIKCEQNLGHDTMYWYKQDSKKFLKIMFSYNNKELIINETVPNRFSPKSPDKAHLNLHINSLELGDSAVYFCASSRRLDEAFFGQGTRLTVV.